This entry describes one TCR beta chain. As yet, its antigen is unknown. The data originate from a study of early T cells in non-severe SARS-CoV-2 infection. Study-wide results and caveats: There was a bias toward anti-spike CD8 responses in VDJdb matching, which missed private and CD4 specificities.

Between the trimmed V and J ends, which lost 5 bases and 4 bases, there was a span of 14 bases. The CDR3 runs to 15 residues. CDR1 is SEHNR and CDR2 is FQNEAQ in the germline V gene (reference sequence). Unique molecular identifiers (one per individual cDNA molecule) were attached. Via MiXCR, TCRdb re-called the 5' RACE reads, giving one row per CDR3 protein. In the table there are over 60,000 distinct CDR3 sequences, 10% of which are singletons. V usage is TRBV7-9 and J usage is TRBJ2-2; perhaps TRBD2 as D (5 bases). This TCR was recovered from an adult who was a healthcare worker with PCR-confirmed SARS-CoV-2 infection or an uninfected control (not recorded which). The sample in question was whole blood, obtained at baseline. CDR3 DNA: TGTGCCAGCAGCCCACCAGGACTTCCCACCGGGGAGCTGTTTTTT. Its translation: CASSPPGLPTGELFF. The whole variable domain, remainder taken from reference TRBV7-9 and TRBJ2-2, is DTGVSQNPRHKITKRGQNVTFRCDPISEHNRLYWYRQTLGQGPEFLTYFQNEAQLEKSRLLSDRFSAERPKGSFSTLEIQRTEQGDSAMYLCASSPPGLPTGELFFGEGSRLTVL.